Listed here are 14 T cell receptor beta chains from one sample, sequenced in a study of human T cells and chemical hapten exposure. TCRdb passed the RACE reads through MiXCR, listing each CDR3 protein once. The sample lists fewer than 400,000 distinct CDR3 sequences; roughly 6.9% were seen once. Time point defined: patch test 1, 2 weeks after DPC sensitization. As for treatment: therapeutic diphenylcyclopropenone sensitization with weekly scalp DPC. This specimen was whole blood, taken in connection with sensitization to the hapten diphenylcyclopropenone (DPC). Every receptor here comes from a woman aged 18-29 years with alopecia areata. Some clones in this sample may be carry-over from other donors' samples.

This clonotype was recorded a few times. This chain's CDR3 is CASSGFDEAFF. Written as DNA, the CDR3 is TGTGCCAGCAGTGGTTTCGATGAAGCTTTCTTT. This sequence joins TRBV2 and TRBJ1-1; no definite D call. There are 11 residues in the CDR3. CDR1 is SNHLY, CDR2 FYNNEI, per germline. V lost 4 bases, J lost 7 bases, and 7 bases lay in between.

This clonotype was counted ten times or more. The CDR3 loop is CSARTASGDAYEQYF. DNA of the CDR3: TGCAGTGCCAGGACCGCTAGCGGGGACGCCTACGAGCAGTACTTC. V and J are TRBV20-1 and TRBJ2-7, with 9 bases lining up with TRBD2. This CDR3 is built from 15 residues. J was trimmed by 2 bases and V by 6 bases; bases with no gene match: 11. Germline V gene data show CDR1 as DFQATT and CDR2 as SNEGSKA (reference sequence).

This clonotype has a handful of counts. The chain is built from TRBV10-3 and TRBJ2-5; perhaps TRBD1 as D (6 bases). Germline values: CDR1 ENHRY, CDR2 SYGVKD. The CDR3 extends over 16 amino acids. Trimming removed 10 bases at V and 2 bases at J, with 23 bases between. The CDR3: CATHEDRQADQETQYF. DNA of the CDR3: TGTGCCACCCATGAAGATCGACAGGCTGATCAAGAGACCCAGTACTTC.

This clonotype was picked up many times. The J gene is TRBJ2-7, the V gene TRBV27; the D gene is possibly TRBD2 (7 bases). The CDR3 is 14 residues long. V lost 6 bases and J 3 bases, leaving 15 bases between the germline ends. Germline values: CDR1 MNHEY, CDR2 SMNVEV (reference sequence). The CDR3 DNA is TGTGCCAGCAGGGAGGGGCGGGGGCACTACGAGCAGTACTTC. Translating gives CASREGRGHYEQYF.

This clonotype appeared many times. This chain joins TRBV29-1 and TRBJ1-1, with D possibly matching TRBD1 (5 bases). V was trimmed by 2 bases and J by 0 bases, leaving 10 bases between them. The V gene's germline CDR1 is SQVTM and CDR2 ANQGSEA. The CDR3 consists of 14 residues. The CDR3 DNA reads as TGCAGCGTTGAATCGGGGGTCATGAACACTGAAGCTTTCTTT. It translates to CSVESGVMNTEAFF.

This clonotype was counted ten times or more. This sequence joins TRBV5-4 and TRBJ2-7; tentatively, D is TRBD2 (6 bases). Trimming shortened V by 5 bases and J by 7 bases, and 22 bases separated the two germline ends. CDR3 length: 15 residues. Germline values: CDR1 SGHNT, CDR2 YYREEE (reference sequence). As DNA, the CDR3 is TGTGCCAGCAGTCCTAAAGGGACTGGACATGGGGAGCAGTACTTC. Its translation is CASSPKGTGHGEQYF.

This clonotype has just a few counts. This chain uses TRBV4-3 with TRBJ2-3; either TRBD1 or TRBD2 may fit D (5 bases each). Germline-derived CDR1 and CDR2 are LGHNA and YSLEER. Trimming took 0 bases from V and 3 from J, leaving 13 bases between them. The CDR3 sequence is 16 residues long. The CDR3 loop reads CASSQDLWDVTDTQYF. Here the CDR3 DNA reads TGCGCCAGCAGCCAAGATTTATGGGACGTAACAGATACGCAGTATTTT.

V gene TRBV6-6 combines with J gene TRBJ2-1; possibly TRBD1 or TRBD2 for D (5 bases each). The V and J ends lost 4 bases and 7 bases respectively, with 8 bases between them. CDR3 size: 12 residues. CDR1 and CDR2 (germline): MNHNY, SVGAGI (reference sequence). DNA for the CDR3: TGTGCCAGCAGTTCCTGGGGGAATGAGCAGTTCTTC. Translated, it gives CASSSWGNEQFF.

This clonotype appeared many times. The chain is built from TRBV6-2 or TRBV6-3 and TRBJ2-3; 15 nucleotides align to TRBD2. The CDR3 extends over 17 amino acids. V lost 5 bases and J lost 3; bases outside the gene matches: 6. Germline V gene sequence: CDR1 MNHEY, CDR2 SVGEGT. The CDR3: CASSPGLAGGPTDTQYF. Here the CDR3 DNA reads TGTGCCAGCAGTCCCGGACTAGCGGGGGGGCCGACAGATACGCAGTATTTT.

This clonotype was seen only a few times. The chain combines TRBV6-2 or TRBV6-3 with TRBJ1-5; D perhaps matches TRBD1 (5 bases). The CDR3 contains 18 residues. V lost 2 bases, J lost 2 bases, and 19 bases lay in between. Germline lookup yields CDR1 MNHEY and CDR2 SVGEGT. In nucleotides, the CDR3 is TGTGCCAGCAGTTACCCCGGACTGGGGACGGCAGGCAATCAGCCCCAGCATTTT. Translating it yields CASSYPGLGTAGNQPQHF.

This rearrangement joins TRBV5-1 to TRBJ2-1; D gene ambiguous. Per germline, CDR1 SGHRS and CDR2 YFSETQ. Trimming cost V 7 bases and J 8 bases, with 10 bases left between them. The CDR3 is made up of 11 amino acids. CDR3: CASQLDYEQFF. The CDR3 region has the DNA TGCGCCAGCCAGCTCGACTATGAGCAGTTCTTC.

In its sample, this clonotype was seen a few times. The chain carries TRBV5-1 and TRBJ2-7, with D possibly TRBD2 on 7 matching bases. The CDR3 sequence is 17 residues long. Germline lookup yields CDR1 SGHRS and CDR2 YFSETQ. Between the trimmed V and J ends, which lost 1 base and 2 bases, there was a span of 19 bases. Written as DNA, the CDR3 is TGCGCCAGCAGCTTGCCGCGTTTTGGGGGGGGCCCCTACGAGCAGTACTTC. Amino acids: CASSLPRFGGGPYEQYF.

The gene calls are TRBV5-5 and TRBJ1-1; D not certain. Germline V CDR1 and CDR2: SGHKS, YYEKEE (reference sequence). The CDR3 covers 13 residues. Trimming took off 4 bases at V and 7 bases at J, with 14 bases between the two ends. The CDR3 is CASSEHGRGEAFF. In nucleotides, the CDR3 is TGTGCCAGCAGCGAACACGGCCGGGGTGAAGCTTTCTTT.

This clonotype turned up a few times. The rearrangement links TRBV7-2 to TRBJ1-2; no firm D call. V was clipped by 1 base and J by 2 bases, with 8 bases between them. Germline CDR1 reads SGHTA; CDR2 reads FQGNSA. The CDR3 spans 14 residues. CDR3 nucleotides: TGTGCCAGCAGCTTAGAGAGAAGGAACTATGGCTACACCTTC. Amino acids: CASSLERRNYGYTF.